The clone carrying this T cell receptor (beta chain) was detected only a few times. These data originate in a study of T cells in Graves' hyperthyroidism and ophthalmopathy. Template material for amplifying TCR beta CDR3 regions consisted of RNA transcripts. The HTBI primer set was used in a first-round RT-PCR of the TCR CDR3. TCRdb reprocessed the multiplex PCR reads via MiXCR and lists one record per CDR3 protein. There are about 350,000 distinct CDR3 sequences in the sample; approximately 15% occur only once, and 20% to 25% lies in the top ten. The sequence came from a woman in her twenties or thirties with Graves' hyperthyroidism. Sample: blood.

DNA for the CDR3: TGTGCCAGCAGTCCCCGCTGGGACAGGGGAAAGTTGAACACTGAAGCTTTCTTT. Its translation is CASSPRWDRGKLNTEAFF. The rearrangement joins TRBV28 to TRBJ1-1; 10 positions match TRBD1. Germline V lookup: CDR1 MDHEN, CDR2 SYDVKM. Trimming took 5 bases from V and 0 from J; bases not matched to a gene: 12. The CDR3 runs to 18 residues.